This TCR beta chain was identified in a study of cytomegalovirus exposure and HLA in healthy donors. Regarding this clone: Its antigen is undetermined.

There are 16 residues in the CDR3. In the PCR, 60 Vbeta and 13 Jbeta primers were used. Method: immunoSEQ multiplex PCR; TCRdb's copy keeps in-frame clones and lacks some. The repertoire table contains some 140,000 clones. Study-level points and caveats: Further analysis, carried out later, found HLA-associated TCR beta chains more clonally expanded than equally common other chains. Information on immune exposure was restricted to one variable (CMV serostatus).

This receptor was identified in a woman aged 60-70 years in good health and CMV-seronegative. This rearrangement joins TRBV21-1 to TRBJ1-5; the D call of TRBD1 is as the table states it, not checked on the DNA. TRBV21-1 is tagged as a pseudogene. Sequencing was done on a sample of PBMCs. The CDR3 reads CASSDRGRYSNQPQHF. CDR3 bases: TGTGCCAGCAGCGACAGGGGCCGGTATAGCAATCAGCCCCAGCATTTT.